Listed below are T cell receptor beta chains from one sample, sequenced in a study of blood T cell repertoires in COVID-19. Only in-frame clones appear in the TCRdb table, and some are missing; sequencing was by immunoSEQ multiplex PCR. This table has about 230,000 clones, approximately 89% appearing once. Sequenced sample: PBMCs or T cells enriched from blood (not recorded which). The source of these receptors is a woman in her twenties or thirties with acute COVID-19. The conserved cysteine and the conserved F or W are not part of the CDR3 here. Not all rows give a size; the values are once, few, many and, for expanded clones, a class.

clone_size: once
v_call: TRBV16
cdr3_aa: ASETGNYGYT

clone_size: .
v_call: TRBV4-1
cdr3_aa: ASSQDLGTPKAQY

clone_size: .
v_call: TRBV15
cdr3_aa: ATSRDITGVGANYGYT

clone_size: .
v_call: TRBV5-4
cdr3_aa: ASSFSRRHQETQY

clone_size: .
v_call: TRBV5-4
cdr3_aa: ASSTIGTGDTGAF

clone_size: .
v_call: TRBV27
cdr3_aa: ASSLHGYGNTIY

clone_size: .
v_call: TRBV5-8
cdr3_aa: ASSFRGGFTDTQY

clone_size: .
v_call: TRBV28
cdr3_aa: ASSFLNYGYT

clone_size: .
v_call: TRBV5-4
cdr3_aa: ASRADSMNTEAF

clone_size: .
v_call: TRBV19
cdr3_aa: ASSIFWTGRATNEKLF

clone_size: once
v_call: TRBV4-3
cdr3_aa: ASSQGAANTEAF

clone_size: .
v_call: TRBV7-9
cdr3_aa: ASSQPEGYT

clone_size: once
v_call: TRBV25-1
cdr3_aa: ASSERFPGYYGYT

clone_size: .
v_call: TRBV15
cdr3_aa: ATSNGQGGLDEQY

clone_size: .
v_call: TRBV19
cdr3_aa: ASSIGGGAGETQY

clone_size: .
v_call: TRBV10-1
cdr3_aa: ASWRGQGQETQY

clone_size: .
v_call: TRBV11-1
cdr3_aa: ASSHRGNNSPLH

clone_size: .
v_call: TRBV28
cdr3_aa: ASSTPSPPGQETQY

clone_size: once
v_call: TRBV16
cdr3_aa: ASSQHLTGVGNTIY

clone_size: .
v_call: TRBV10-3
cdr3_aa: AISDNNYEQY

clone_size: once
v_call: TRBV10-3
cdr3_aa: AISEGLAGGLSFETQY

clone_size: .
v_call: TRBV7-9
cdr3_aa: ASSYDRVNTQY

clone_size: .
v_call: TRBV6-2/TRBV6-3
cdr3_aa: ASSYRTGGFISYNEQF

clone_size: .
v_call: TRBV9
cdr3_aa: ASSPRDTSYEQY

clone_size: once
v_call: TRBV6-6
cdr3_aa: ASSYSDSRGSGYT

clone_size: .
v_call: TRBV19
cdr3_aa: ASSIKGAAEAF

clone_size: few
v_call: TRBV4-1
cdr3_aa: ASSQDWSGHTEAF

clone_size: few
v_call: TRBV9
cdr3_aa: ASSLGGSGGNEQF

clone_size: .
v_call: TRBV2
cdr3_aa: ASRYDNNYEQY

clone_size: .
v_call: TRBV3-1/TRBV3-2
cdr3_aa: ASSPGLELNTEAF

clone_size: .
v_call: TRBV6-5
cdr3_aa: ASSFPGQREKLF

clone_size: .
v_call: TRBV27
cdr3_aa: ASSLAGGVYGYT

clone_size: .
v_call: TRBV4-2
cdr3_aa: ASSQGTGTGGYEQY

clone_size: .
v_call: TRBV4-1
cdr3_aa: ASSQEGLAGGPKETQY

clone_size: .
v_call: TRBV6-2/TRBV6-3
cdr3_aa: ASSGQTGSGYT

clone_size: .
v_call: TRBV2
cdr3_aa: ASSEGRKVQPQH

clone_size: .
v_call: TRBV30
cdr3_aa: AWGTGGEETQY

clone_size: .
v_call: TRBV19
cdr3_aa: ASSRVASGNTIY

clone_size: few
v_call: TRBV4-1
cdr3_aa: ASSPGLLKLNEQF

clone_size: .
v_call: TRBV10-1
cdr3_aa: ASSEGFTGAGSYEQY

clone_size: .
v_call: TRBV25-1
cdr3_aa: ASSESTVYGYT

clone_size: .
v_call: TRBV7-9
cdr3_aa: ASSPMTNTDTQY

clone_size: .
v_call: TRBV2
cdr3_aa: ASSIGQGKVDGYT

clone_size: .
v_call: TRBV7-8
cdr3_aa: ASSLTTYQPQH

clone_size: few
v_call: TRBV18
cdr3_aa: ASSLDRPPESPLH

clone_size: .
v_call: TRBV29-1
cdr3_aa: SVRRGPTNTEAF

clone_size: .
v_call: TRBV29-1
cdr3_aa: SVLAGGLDEQF

clone_size: .
v_call: TRBV29-1
cdr3_aa: SGDRQETQY

clone_size: .
v_call: TRBV7-6
cdr3_aa: ASSSIWNREGTQY

clone_size: .
v_call: TRBV2
cdr3_aa: ASRHGQSFNQPQH

clone_size: .
v_call: TRBV5-1
cdr3_aa: ASSSGESGQGPYGYT

clone_size: few
v_call: TRBV6-1
cdr3_aa: ASSEGASLSYNEQF

clone_size: .
v_call: TRBV7-9
cdr3_aa: ASSLGPGTGWNTEAF

clone_size: .
v_call: TRBV6-5
cdr3_aa: ASTPTADRNQPQH

clone_size: .
v_call: TRBV5-6
cdr3_aa: ASSLASNSPLH

clone_size: .
v_call: TRBV5-1
cdr3_aa: ASSSGHTPVKLF

clone_size: .
v_call: TRBV9
cdr3_aa: ASTQGASGYNEQF

clone_size: .
v_call: TRBV13
cdr3_aa: ASSSGQFNQPQH

clone_size: .
v_call: TRBV4-1
cdr3_aa: ASSQRGQSYNSPLH

clone_size: .
v_call: TRBV9
cdr3_aa: ASSAGQGATNEQF